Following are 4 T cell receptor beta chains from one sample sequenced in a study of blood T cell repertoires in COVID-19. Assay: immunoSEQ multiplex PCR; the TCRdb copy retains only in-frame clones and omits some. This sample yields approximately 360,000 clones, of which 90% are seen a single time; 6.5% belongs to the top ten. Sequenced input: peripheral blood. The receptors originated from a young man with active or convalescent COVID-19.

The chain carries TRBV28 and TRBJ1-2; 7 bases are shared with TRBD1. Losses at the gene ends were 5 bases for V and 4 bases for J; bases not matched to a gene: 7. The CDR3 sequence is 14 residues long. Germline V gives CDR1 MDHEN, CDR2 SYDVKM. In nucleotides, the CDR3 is TGTGCCAGCAGTCCTCCCCCAGGGGGCTATGGCTACACCTTC. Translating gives CASSPPPGGYGYTF.

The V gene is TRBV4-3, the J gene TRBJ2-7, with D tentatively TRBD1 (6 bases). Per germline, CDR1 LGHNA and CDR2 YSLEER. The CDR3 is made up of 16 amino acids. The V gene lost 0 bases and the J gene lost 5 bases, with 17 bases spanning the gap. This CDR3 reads CASSQEQKTGTHEQYF. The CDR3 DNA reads TGCGCCAGCAGCCAAGAGCAAAAAACAGGGACCCACGAGCAGTACTTC.

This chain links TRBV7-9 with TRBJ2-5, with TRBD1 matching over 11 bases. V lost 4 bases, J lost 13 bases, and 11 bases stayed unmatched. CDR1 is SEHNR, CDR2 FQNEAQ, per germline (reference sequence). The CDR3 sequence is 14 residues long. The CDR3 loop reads CASSSSGQGGRTYF. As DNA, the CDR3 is TGTGCCAGCAGCTCATCGGGACAGGGGGGCCGAACGTACTTC.

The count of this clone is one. The CDR3, as DNA: TGTGCCAGCAGTTACTCATTAGGGGACGAGCAGTACTTC. This gives the protein CASSYSLGDEQYF. The chain links TRBV6-2 or TRBV6-3 to TRBJ2-7; D perhaps matches TRBD1 (5 bases). The CDR3 totals 13 residues. Deletions cut 0 bases from V and 5 bases from J, with 8 bases between. Germline V gene sequence: CDR1 MNHEY, CDR2 SVGEGT.